These 30 T cell receptor beta chains originate from one sample sequenced in a study of control samples from healthy donors and cancer patients. The repertoire was sequenced with immunoSEQ multiplex PCR; TCRdb's copy has only in-frame clones and lacks some. The top ten clones hold around 30% of a sample with about 20,000 clones, around 90% of them seen once. Sequenced sample: PBMCs. The receptor source for this set is a man between 60 and 75 years old with head and neck cancer.

This sequence joins TRBV9 and TRBJ2-7, with D unresolved. The CDR3 runs to 13 residues. Trimming removed 0 bases at V and 2 bases at J, with 6 bases between. Germline V gene lookup returns CDR1 SGDLS and CDR2 YYNGEE. The DNA for the CDR3 is TGTGCCAGCAGCGTAGCTCTGGCCTACGAGCAGTACTTC. Translated, it gives CASSVALAYEQYF.

The chain is built from TRBV2 and TRBJ2-7; D unclear. This CDR3 region has 14 residues. The V and J ends lost 3 bases and 0 bases respectively, with 9 bases between them. In germline, CDR1 is SNHLY, CDR2 FYNNEI. CDR3 sequence reads: CASSDFQTSYEQYF. DNA of the CDR3: TGTGCCAGCAGTGACTTTCAGACCTCCTACGAGCAGTACTTC. Together with reference TRBV2 and TRBJ2-7, the CDR3 gives the full variable domain: EPEVTQTPSHQVTQMGQEVILRCVPISNHLYFYWYRQILGQKVEFLVSFYNNEISEKSEIFDDQFSVERPDGSNFTLKIRSTKLEDSAMYFCASSDFQTSYEQYFGPGTRLTVT.

This clone was seen only once. The V gene is TRBV27, the J gene TRBJ1-5; 7 positions match TRBD1. The trim removed 5 bases at V and 6 bases at J, leaving 10 bases unmatched. This CDR3 is built from 15 residues. Per germline, CDR1 MNHEY and CDR2 SMNVEV (reference sequence). The CDR3, as DNA: TGTGCCAGCAGTCCCCGACAGGGCGGGGGTCAGCCCCAGCATTTT. Its protein is CASSPRQGGGQPQHF.

The rearrangement uses TRBV15 and TRBJ1-1; D is unresolved. This CDR3 is built from 16 residues. The V gene lost 0 bases and the J gene lost 1 base, with 12 bases spanning the gap. The germline CDR1 and CDR2 sequences are LNHNV and YYDKDF (reference sequence). CDR3 residues: CATSRDAALQNTEAFF. The CDR3, as DNA: TGTGCCACCAGCAGAGACGCAGCGCTCCAGAACACTGAAGCTTTCTTT.

This chain links TRBV6-5 with TRBJ2-3; D might be TRBD2 (5 bases). The ends were cut back, 8 bases at V and 0 bases at J, with 9 bases in the middle. The CDR3 is made up of 13 amino acids. In germline, CDR1 is MNHEY, CDR2 SVGAGI. The CDR3 bases are TGTGCCAGCCGTAGAGGGAGCACAGATACGCAGTATTTT. This translates into CASRRGSTDTQYF.

The V and J genes are TRBV9 and TRBJ1-3, with D possibly TRBD1 on 6 matching bases. Germline values: CDR1 SGDLS, CDR2 YYNGEE. V lost 7 bases, J lost 9 bases, and 8 bases lay in between. This CDR3 comprises 10 residues. The DNA for the CDR3 is TGTGCCAGCGGAGGGGGCACCATATATTTT. This encodes CASGGGTIYF.

This chain's CDR3 is CASSGGGRTDTQYF. CDR3 DNA sequence: TGTGCCAGCAGCGGGGGGGGCCGCACAGATACGCAGTATTTT. The rearrangement uses TRBV5-4 and TRBJ2-3; maybe TRBD2 (7 bases). With 4 bases removed from V and 1 base from J, the gap between germline ends came to 10 bases. The CDR3 has 14 residues. The V gene's germline CDR1 is SGHNT and CDR2 YYREEE (reference sequence).

V gene TRBV2 combines with J gene TRBJ1-1; 7 bases are a match to TRBD1. V lost 2 bases and J lost 5; bases outside the gene matches: 8. Per germline, CDR1 SNHLY and CDR2 FYNNEI. This CDR3 spans 15 amino acids. The CDR3 coding sequence is TGTGCCAGCAGTGAATCTGGGACCAGGGGGACTGAAGCTTTCTTT. This gives the protein CASSESGTRGTEAFF.

The chain joins TRBV18 to TRBJ1-1, with a tentative D call TRBD1 (6 bases). The V and J ends lost 5 bases and 8 bases respectively, with 15 bases between them. The CDR3 has 13 amino acids. Germline loops: CDR1 KGHSH, CDR2 LQKENI. The DNA for the CDR3 is TGTGCCAGCTCATCCCGTAGGGGGGACGAAGCTTTCTTT. Translated, it gives CASSSRRGDEAFF.

V and J are TRBV19 and TRBJ2-1; a weak D match, TRBD1 (5 bases). Germline assignment: CDR1 LNHDA and CDR2 SQIVND (reference sequence). This CDR3 has 17 residues. V was cut by 5 bases and J by 3 bases, with 20 bases left in between. The CDR3 sequence is CASSSRHRSTLYNEQFF. The CDR3 region has the DNA TGTGCCAGTAGTTCCAGGCACAGGAGTACCCTCTACAATGAGCAGTTCTTC.

A single count supports this clone. V is TRBV11-2 and J is TRBJ1-6; the D gene is possibly TRBD1 (6 bases). Trimming left V 5 bases short and J 0 bases short, with 11 bases between. Germline V gene lookup returns CDR1 SGHAT and CDR2 FQNNGV. This CDR3 contains 16 residues. The CDR3, as DNA: TGTGCCAGCAGCAGAGGACAGAGCTCCTATAATTCACCCCTCCACTTT. Residues: CASSRGQSSYNSPLHF.

The V gene is TRBV5-1, the J gene TRBJ2-1; 8 nucleotides line up with TRBD2. Germline V gene lookup returns CDR1 SGHRS and CDR2 YFSETQ. The junction had 6 bases not matched to a gene; V was cut back by 0 bases and J by 4 bases. The CDR3 length is 16 residues. CDR3 in DNA: TGCGCCAGCAGCTTGGCCGAGACTAGCGTGTACAATGAGCAGTTCTTC. Residues: CASSLAETSVYNEQFF.

V is TRBV6-5 and J is TRBJ1-4; D is ambiguous. Germline V lookup: CDR1 MNHEY, CDR2 SVGAGI. The CDR3 spans 15 residues. Trimming took 6 bases from V and 5 from J, leaving 16 bases between them. The CDR3 loop reads CASSAQPGWNEKLFF. The CDR3 DNA follows: TGTGCCAGCAGCGCACAGCCAGGATGGAATGAAAAACTGTTTTTT.

This chain links TRBV6-5 with TRBJ1-1; 7 bases fit TRBD1. Per germline, CDR1 MNHEY and CDR2 SVGAGI. The CDR3 is 16 amino acids. J was trimmed by 1 base and V by 4 bases; bases with no gene match: 9. DNA of the CDR3: TGTGCCAGCAGTTCGGGGAGGGGGCTCGGGAACACTGAAGCTTTCTTT. This gives the protein CASSSGRGLGNTEAFF.

This chain links TRBV15 with TRBJ1-5, with D possibly being TRBD1 (6 bases). The CDR3 extends over 13 amino acids. Per germline, CDR1 LNHNV and CDR2 YYDKDF (reference sequence). V gave up 8 bases and J gave up 6 bases, with 14 bases separating them. In DNA, the CDR3 is TGTGCCACCGAGGCAGGGGTTGGTCAGCCCCAGCATTTT. This encodes CATEAGVGQPQHF.

Comments on this clone: A single base separates this from a much larger clone, so it may be a read error. This chain joins TRBV15 and TRBJ1-5; weak D call: TRBD1 (6 bases). CDR3 length equals 16 residues. The germline CDR1 and CDR2 sequences are LNHNV and YYDKDF (reference sequence). Trimming cost V 8 bases and J 0 bases, with 17 bases left between them. As DNA, the CDR3 is TGTGCCACCTGGGCGGGAGGGGGGGGTAGCAATCAGCCCCAGCATTTT. This codes for CATWAGGGGSNQPQHF.

The V gene is TRBV6-5, the J gene TRBJ2-7; 7 bases fit TRBD2. With V trimmed by 7 bases and J by 0 bases, 6 bases remained unmatched. The germline V gene has CDR1 MNHEY and CDR2 SVGAGI. This CDR3 comprises 14 residues. The DNA of the CDR3 is TGTGCCAGCACCGTTGGCGGGGGCTCCTACGAGCAGTACTTC. Its translation is CASTVGGGSYEQYF.

The chain combines TRBV29-1 with TRBJ2-7; D is tentatively TRBD1 or TRBD2 (5 bases each). The germline V gene has CDR1 SQVTM and CDR2 ANQGSEA. The V end was cut by 0 bases, the J end by 6 bases, with 6 bases between. This CDR3 spans 11 amino acids. CDR3 sequence reads: CSVEDGGEQYF. For the CDR3, the DNA is TGCAGCGTTGAAGATGGGGGCGAGCAGTACTTC.

V usage is TRBV3-1 (or the pseudogene TRBV3-2) and J usage is TRBJ1-1; D might be TRBD1 (6 bases). The V gene's germline CDR1 is LGHDT and CDR2 YNNKEL (reference sequence). Trimming removed 4 bases at V and 4 bases at J, with 19 bases between. The CDR3 is 16 residues long. Here the CDR3 DNA reads TGTGCCAGCAGCCCGGGGGGGGGCGGGTTAGGCACTGAAGCTTTCTTT. Amino acids: CASSPGGGGLGTEAFF.

V is TRBV2 and J is TRBJ2-7; no definite D call. Trimming removed 6 bases at V and 5 bases at J, with 11 bases between. Germline-derived CDR1 and CDR2 are SNHLY and FYNNEI. CDR3 length: 12 amino acids. The CDR3 spells CASSGWVDEQYF. DNA of the CDR3: TGTGCCAGCAGCGGTTGGGTCGACGAGCAGTACTTC.

This clone was recorded a few times. The chain couples TRBV6-2 or TRBV6-3 to TRBJ1-1; no clear D gene. The CDR3 spans 18 residues. V was trimmed by 0 bases and J by 0 bases, leaving 17 bases between them. Looked up from germline, CDR1 is MNHEY and CDR2 is SVGEGT. The chain's CDR3 is CASSYSTAGPLMNTEAFF. The DNA for the CDR3 is TGTGCCAGCAGTTACTCGACGGCTGGGCCGTTAATGAACACTGAAGCTTTCTTT.

The J gene is TRBJ2-3, the V gene TRBV11-2; the D gene is possibly TRBD1 (6 bases). Trimming took off 5 bases at V and 2 bases at J, with 14 bases between the two ends. From germline, CDR1 is SGHAT and CDR2 FQNNGV. The CDR3 has 15 amino acids. DNA of the CDR3: TGTGCCAGCAGCCGAGTTACAGGGAACACAGATACGCAGTATTTT. It translates to CASSRVTGNTDTQYF.

This rearrangement joins TRBV4-2 to TRBJ1-6; D gene ambiguous. Germline CDR1 reads LGHNA; CDR2 reads YNFKEQ. The CDR3 is 17 residues long. Trimming left V 0 bases short and J 0 bases short, with 9 bases between. CDR3 bases: TGTGCCAGCAGCCAAGATTTTCCACTCTCCTATAATTCACCCCTCCACTTT. As protein: CASSQDFPLSYNSPLHF.

This sequence joins TRBV4-1 and TRBJ2-2; D ambiguous. Per germline, CDR1 MGHRA and CDR2 YSYEKL. The CDR3 is 16 amino acids. V gave up 4 bases and J gave up 4 bases, with 16 bases separating them. The CDR3 loop reads CASSPLSRSLTGELFF. The CDR3 coding sequence is TGCGCCAGCAGCCCCCTCTCCCGCTCGCTCACCGGGGAGCTGTTTTTT.

The J gene is TRBJ2-7, the V gene TRBV3-1 (or the pseudogene TRBV3-2); D may be TRBD2 (6 bases). This CDR3 is built from 15 residues. Looked up from germline, CDR1 is LGHDT and CDR2 is YNNKEL (reference sequence). V was cut by 4 bases and J by 7 bases, with 20 bases left in between. Written as DNA, the CDR3 is TGTGCCAGCAGCCCCCTACGGGGGTCTATTGCAGAGCAGTACTTC. Protein: CASSPLRGSIAEQYF.

The rearrangement uses TRBV6-6 and TRBJ2-7; D might be TRBD2 (5 bases). This CDR3 spans 14 amino acids. V was trimmed by 4 bases and J by 2 bases, leaving 12 bases between them. Germline V gives CDR1 MNHNY, CDR2 SVGAGI (reference sequence). CDR3 nucleotide sequence: TGTGCCAGCAGTTTAGAGGGATCCACCTACGAGCAGTACTTC. Translation: CASSLEGSTYEQYF.

J is TRBJ1-4 and V is TRBV18; D remains unclear. This CDR3 is 13 amino acids long. Deletions cut 5 bases from V and 4 bases from J, with 8 bases between. Germline-derived CDR1 and CDR2 are KGHSH and LQKENI. This chain's CDR3 is CASSESFNEKLFF. The CDR3 coding sequence is TGTGCCAGCTCAGAGTCATTTAATGAAAAACTGTTTTTT.

The gene calls are TRBV9 and TRBJ2-3; D is undetermined. CDR1 is SGDLS, CDR2 YYNGEE, per germline. This CDR3 comprises 14 residues. Trimming stripped 2 bases from V and 4 bases from J, with 11 bases between. This CDR3 is CASSVDSNADTQYF. The DNA for the CDR3 is TGTGCCAGCAGCGTCGACTCTAACGCAGATACGCAGTATTTT.

V and J are TRBV7-9 and TRBJ1-5; the D is unclear. V was clipped by 5 bases and J by 7 bases, with 15 bases between them. The CDR3 has 14 amino acids. The germline CDR1 and CDR2 sequences are SEHNR and FQNEAQ (reference sequence). CDR3 protein: CASSPIERAQPQHF. In DNA form, the CDR3 reads TGTGCCAGCAGCCCCATCGAAAGGGCCCAGCCCCAGCATTTT.

V is TRBV7-8 and J is TRBJ1-1; no reliable D call. The CDR3 sequence is 16 residues long. Germline-derived CDR1 and CDR2 are SGHVS and FQNEAQ. V dropped 1 base and J dropped 2 bases, with 14 bases sitting between them. Here the CDR3 DNA reads TGTGCCAGCAGCTTAGGTGCATGGCAGGTAAACACTGAAGCTTTCTTT. Amino acid sequence: CASSLGAWQVNTEAFF.